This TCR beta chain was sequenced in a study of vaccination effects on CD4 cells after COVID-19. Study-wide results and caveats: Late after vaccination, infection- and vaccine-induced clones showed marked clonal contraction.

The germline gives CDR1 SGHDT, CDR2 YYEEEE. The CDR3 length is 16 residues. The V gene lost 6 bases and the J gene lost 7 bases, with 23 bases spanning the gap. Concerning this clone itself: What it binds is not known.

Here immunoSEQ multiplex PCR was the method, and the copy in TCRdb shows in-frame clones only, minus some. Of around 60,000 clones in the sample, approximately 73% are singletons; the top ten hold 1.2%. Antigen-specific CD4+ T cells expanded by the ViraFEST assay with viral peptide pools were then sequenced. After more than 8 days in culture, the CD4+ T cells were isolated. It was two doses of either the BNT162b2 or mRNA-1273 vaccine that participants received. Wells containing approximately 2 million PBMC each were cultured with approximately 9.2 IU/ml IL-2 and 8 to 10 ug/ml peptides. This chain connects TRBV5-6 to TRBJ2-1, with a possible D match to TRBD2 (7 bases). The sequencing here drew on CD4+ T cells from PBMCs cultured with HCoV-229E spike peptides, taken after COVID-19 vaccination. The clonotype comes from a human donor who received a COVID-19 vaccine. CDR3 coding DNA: TGTGCCAGCATGGTCCCTCGGGGGGCCGGTTTGAATGAGCAGTTCTTC. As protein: CASMVPRGAGLNEQFF. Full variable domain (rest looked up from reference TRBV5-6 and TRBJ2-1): DAGVTQSPTHLIKTRGQQVTLRCSPKSGHDTVSWYQQALGQGPQFIFQYYEEEERQRGNFPDRFSGHQFPNYSSELNVNALLLGDSALYLCASMVPRGAGLNEQFFGPGTRLTVL.